Included here is one T cell receptor beta chain sequence, with context. This receptor's antigen is unknown. Base qualities are not at hand, and no much larger clone is one base apart. These data belong to a study of cytomegalovirus exposure and HLA in healthy donors (dated by TCRdb to about 2017). With regard to the full study: In an earlier analysis of 587 of the donors, 250 to 300 Gb of sequence data and 90 million to 120 million unique TCR beta sequences from about 179 million T cells were reported. In a later genetic analysis, genome-wide SNP genotypes for about three fifths of the roughly 670 donors were used, and that subset was treated as a discovery cohort. Donor age, sex, ethnicity and CMV serostatus were compiled alongside the repertoire data. A later analysis re-examined previously published TCR beta repertoires from about 670 donors and added high-resolution HLA genotyping to investigate patterns of TCR occurrence. Among some 410 genotyped donors of the cohort, an average of 235,054 unique TCR beta nucleotide sequences were sequenced per donor, 15% to 20% of them non-productive. Both class I and class II loci were covered by HLA typing, at four-digit resolution. An earlier analysis of nearly 600 of the donors applied high-throughput TCR beta sequencing to assess whether each TCR beta V gene segment acted as functional or pseudogenic. An early release covering over 500 HLA-typed donors comprised about 300 gigabases of sequencing data and around 85 million unique TCR sequences. The study aimed to test whether signatures of past pathogen exposure could be identified by cataloging public T cell receptors. Every discovery cohort repertoire had been produced on one sequencing platform. About five DR-DQ haplotypes were treated as single units for association and clustering because of strong linkage in the cohort. Of the roughly 400 genotyped donors, 81% were placed in the genetic ancestry cluster associated with self-reported Caucasian donors. Rather than using new phenotypic data, the later analysis identified candidate immune exposures from TCR beta sequences and from how often those sequences occurred across donors. The study used immunosequencing to profile the T cell repertoires of several hundred subjects and linked those repertoires to cytomegalovirus serostatus. Along with the roughly 710-subject first cohort, a separate validation cohort of over a hundred different subjects was used. To predict cytomegalovirus infection status, the study combined high-throughput TCR immunosequencing, statistical association of individual TCRs with disease status, and machine learning. Typing coverage differed by locus: A, B, C, DRB1 and DQB1 were typed in roughly 620-630 donors, DQA1 in 522, DPA1 in around 580, and DPB1 in about 450.

In total, fewer than 750 healthy bone marrow donors made up the cohort. At the time of sampling, all cohort members were nominally healthy, though unrecorded immune exposures were likely present. The donor tested CMV seronegative, placing the donor among the 350 to 400 seronegative members of the cohort. Each donor provided a peripheral blood sample, and peripheral blood mononuclear cells were used for TCR beta sequencing. The Qiagen DNeasy Blood Extraction Kit was used to extract genomic DNA from the blood cell samples. The library relied on the immunoSEQ multiplex PCR assay. A mixture of 60 forward primers for TCR Vbeta segments and 13 reverse primers for TCR Jbeta segments was used in the multiplex PCR. A multiplex PCR assay on genomic DNA amplified the CDR3 region of rearranged TCR beta genes. The Illumina HiSeq System was used to sequence the amplified TCR beta libraries as 87-base-pair reads. Turning to the authors' computational methods: A later analysis counted some 80 million unique TCR beta chains across the 640 or so repertoires, and 9 million to 14 million of these chains were shared by at least two donors. To remove PCR and sequencing errors, raw reads were error-corrected and collapsed into unique sequences using a nearest-neighbor algorithm that merged closely related sequences. CDR3 sequences were aligned to IMGT reference sequences to assign V, D and J gene segments. For a sequence to be retained, a match of at least six nucleotides to both a V gene segment and a J gene segment was required. Rearrangements were called productive when the CDR3 lacked stop codons and stayed in frame with V and J; all others were non-productive. CDR3 was defined according to IMGT convention as the region running from the second conserved V-encoded cysteine to the conserved J-encoded phenylalanine. In an earlier analysis of 550 to 650 of the donors, sequences lacking an unambiguous match to a single V gene segment were excluded. An earlier analysis of 450 to 650 of the donors called V segments functional above 56.7% productive rearrangements and segregating when the between-donor standard deviation exceeded 5%. A statistical classification framework was built for diagnosing cytomegalovirus status from the catalog of TCR beta chain sequences. In a later analysis, V and J genes were assigned by comparing TCR nucleotide sequences against IMGT/GENE-DB human TR gene sequences. A later analysis assigned CDR3 sequences and most-parsimonious VDJ recombination scenarios with the TCRdist pipeline. In a later analysis, every TCR beta chain was defined by the combination of its CDR3 amino acid sequence and its V-gene family, and reads without a unique V-gene family were dropped. To address suspected cross-contamination and a sequencing artifact, a later analysis removed several hundred highly shared, low-generation-probability nucleotide sequences. In a later analysis, a clonal expansion index for each public chain was calculated from normalized within-repertoire ranks of inferred template counts. In a later analysis, generation probabilities were computed with a VDJ recombination model fitted to out-of-frame rearrangements, and the resulting probabilities were checked against IGoR. In a later analysis, TCR-TCR, TCR-HLA and TCR-CMV co-occurrence was scored with hypergeometric tests, and a repertoire-size bias correction was applied to TCR pairs. A later analysis estimated false discovery rates by permuting HLA or CMV assignments 20 times. In a later analysis, co-occurring TCRs were grouped using DBSCAN, and TCRdist sequence similarity was added for clustering within HLA-allele-positive subsets. Repertoires with fewer than 30,000 or more than 120,000 public chains, plus five repertoires with anomalous nucleotide sharing, were excluded from co-occurrence clustering. Held by TCRdb, this immuneACCESS table contains in-frame sequences only and omits some clones. Under half of the omission traces to an unresolved V gene where checked; the cause of the rest is unknown. V, J and clone size derive from that table, while D and trimming were established from the DNA sequence. The table for this sample lists approximately 120,000 clones; roughly 79% of them were counted only once. Together, the top ten hold 2.2% of the sample.

According to the germline V gene, CDR1 reads SNHLY and CDR2 reads FYNNEI. The V end loses 2 bases and the J end loses 12 bases, and a stretch of 14 bases separates them. Spanning cysteine to phenylalanine, the CDR3 consists of 13 amino acids. Only the CDR3 DNA is retained, 39 bases long and in frame from the first base. On the study overall, not on this receptor specifically: The study listed around 160 TCR beta chains as associated with cytomegalovirus. A later analysis reported that several top co-occurrence clusters appeared linked to parvovirus B19, influenza, CMV and Epstein-Barr virus. Roughly 17 rarely observed V segments, including chromosome 9 orphons, were excluded from the earlier analysis of a few hundred of the donors because counts were too low. Most TCR sequences were observed very rarely across donors, whereas some public TCRs were present in many individuals. A later analysis found that HLA-associated TCR beta chains were more clonally expanded and had lower generation probabilities than equally common non-associated chains. V-gene and J-gene trimming of TCR beta chains was associated with a missense DCLRE1C variant in a later genetic analysis, and the association was replicated in an independent cohort. Correlated functional status among segregating V segments might reflect linkage disequilibrium, but an unknown experimental factor could not be ruled out. According to a later genetic analysis, donors in an Asian-associated ancestry cluster had fewer N-insertions in productive TCRs than the roughly 660-donor mean. When HLA alleles, especially DR and DQ, strongly co-occurred, TCR associations were difficult to assign to individual alleles. Roughly uniform sequencing depth across donors was assumed in presence/absence analyses, although this assumption may not hold. Some IMGT-functional V segments, including TRBV6-2 and TRBV6-3, could not be distinguished by the 87-base-pair reads and were therefore excluded. The only immune exposure information available for the cohort was CMV serostatus. In an earlier analysis of roughly 500 of the donors, most TCR beta V segments appeared in productive rearrangements about 90% or about 30% of the time, broadly matching IMGT annotations. Only TCR beta chains were sequenced in this cohort, and the absence of alpha or paired-chain data limited detectable features. In a later analysis, the rate of TCR association differed among HLA loci, with DRB1 alleles having the most associated TCRs and HLA-C alleles having the fewest. Most CMV-associated TCR beta chains appeared to be HLA-restricted in a later analysis, and the HLA associations seemed to be driven largely by CMV exposure. At a false discovery rate of 0.05, a later analysis linked some 17,000 TCR beta sequences to specific HLA alleles. It was suggested by the authors that the approach could potentially be generalized to other disease states and immunological phenotypes. In vitro tests confirmed that a few of the cytomegalovirus-associated TCR beta chains recognize cytomegalovirus antigens. Because HLA typing was unavailable for some donors at each locus, only the typed subset was used in association tests. In both the original and validation cohorts, the classifier was reported to diagnose cytomegalovirus status with high specificity and sensitivity. A further reported finding was that TCR beta sequences accurately predicted the HLA-A and HLA-B alleles for most subjects in the first cohort. The sequencing pipeline was judged likely to have produced a cluster of highly shared sequence variants as a technical artifact.

The sequenced sample was PBMCs. This clonotype was obtained from a woman younger than 45 in good health and CMV-seronegative. This chain joins TRBV2 to TRBJ2-1, with no confident D gene call. The CDR3 protein sequence reads: CASSEILTSGQFF. The nucleotide sequence reads as follows: TGTGCCAGCAGTGAAATCTTGACCTCGGGGCAGTTCTTC.